These T cell receptor beta chains were read from a single sample in a study of beta chain features in type 1 diabetes. The data were produced by immunoSEQ multiplex PCR, yet TCRdb's version contains in-frame clones alone and is incomplete. The table lists 50,000 or so clones, under 45% of them singletons. The sequenced sample was Tregs from blood. The origin of the receptors is a young man with type 1 diabetes. Both conserved end residues are part of each CDR3. A D gene is named only where the DNA matches it firmly. Not all rows give a size; the values are once, few, many and, for expanded clones, a class.

>few|TRBJ2-7|TRBV7-2|.
CASEVAVGYEQYF
TGTGCCAGCGAGGTAGCGGTTGGTTACGAGCAGTACTTC
>few|TRBJ2-1|TRBV10-2|.
CASSEYLVNEQFF
TGCGCCAGCAGTGAGTACCTAGTAAATGAGCAGTTCTTC
>.|TRBJ1-5|TRBV4-2|.
CASSQAGVDQPQHF
TGTGCCAGCAGCCAAGCGGGGGTTGATCAGCCCCAGCATTTT
>.|TRBJ2-5|TRBV2|TRBD1
CASSDRDRAETQYF
TGTGCCAGCAGCGACCGGGACAGGGCAGAGACCCAGTACTTC
>.|TRBJ2-7|TRBV11-2|.
CASSFIRGGGHEQYF
TGTGCCAGCAGCTTCATCCGAGGAGGAGGCCACGAGCAGTACTTC
>.|TRBJ2-7|TRBV28|TRBD1
CASSPGTGRGSYEQYF
TGTGCCAGCAGTCCTGGGACAGGGCGTGGGTCCTACGAGCAGTACTTC
>.|TRBJ2-7|TRBV2|TRBD2
CASQEEVAGSYEQYF
TGTGCCAGCCAAGAAGAGGTAGCGGGATCTTACGAGCAGTACTTC
>few|TRBJ2-1|TRBV7-2|TRBD2
CASSLNILAGNEQFF
TGTGCCAGCAGCTTAAATATCCTAGCGGGCAATGAGCAGTTCTTC
>.|TRBJ2-1|TRBV7-9|TRBD2
CASSLGRGFPHEQFF
TGTGCCAGCAGCTTGGGGAGGGGTTTCCCCCATGAGCAGTTCTTC
>.|TRBJ1-2|TRBV28|.
CASSLRRSYGYTF
TGTGCCAGCAGTTTACGCAGGTCCTATGGCTACACCTTC
>.|TRBJ2-1|TRBV29-1|TRBD2
CSTTGLAGSYEQFF
TGCAGCACCACGGGACTAGCGGGTTCTTATGAGCAGTTCTTC
>.|TRBJ2-4|TRBV7-2|.
CASSLEVWQGGIQYF
TGTGCCAGCAGCTTAGAAGTTTGGCAGGGGGGCATTCAGTACTTC